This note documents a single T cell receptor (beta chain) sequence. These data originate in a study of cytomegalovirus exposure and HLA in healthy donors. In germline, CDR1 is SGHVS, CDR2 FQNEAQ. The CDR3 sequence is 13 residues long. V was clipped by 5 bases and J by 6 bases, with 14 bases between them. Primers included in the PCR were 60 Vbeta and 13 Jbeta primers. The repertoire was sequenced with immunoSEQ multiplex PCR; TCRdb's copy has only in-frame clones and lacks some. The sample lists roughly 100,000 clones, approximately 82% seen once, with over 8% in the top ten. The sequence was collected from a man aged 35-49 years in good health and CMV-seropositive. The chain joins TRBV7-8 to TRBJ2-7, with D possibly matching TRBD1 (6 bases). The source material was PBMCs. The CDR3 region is CASSPPGQFEQYF. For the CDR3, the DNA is TGTGCCAGCAGCCCACCTGGACAGTTCGAGCAGTACTTC.